These 32 T cell receptor beta chains were all obtained from the same sample, sequenced in a study of T-cell reconstitution after alpha-beta-depleted transplantation in children. During its preparation, the TCRbeta library received unique molecular identifiers. Via MiXCR, TCRdb re-called the PCR reads, giving one row per CDR3 protein. The table records 450,000 to 500,000 distinct CDR3 sequences, 12% of them present only once. The input for sequencing was PBMCs from the stem cell graft donor, taken from the stem cell graft. These receptors were taken from a human donor who donated a stem cell graft to a child with combined immunodeficiency.

This clonotype has more than one count but fewer than ten. The chain has TRBV28 and TRBJ2-3, with unresolved D. From germline, CDR1 is MDHEN and CDR2 SYDVKM. The CDR3 runs 15 residues. V lost 2 bases, J lost 3 bases, and 12 bases lay in between. The CDR3 DNA is TGTGCCAGCAGTTTAATTCCGGGCTTGACAGATACGCAGTATTTT. Translated, it gives CASSLIPGLTDTQYF.

In its sample, this clonotype was seen many times. The rearrangement joins TRBV12-3 or TRBV12-4 to TRBJ2-4, with TRBD2 identical over 7 bases. The V and J ends lost 1 base and 8 bases, in that order; junction bases with no gene match: 8. The CDR3 covers 15 residues. For the CDR3, the DNA is TGTGCCAGCAGTTTAGATGGGGGAGGGAAGGACATTCAGTACTTC. Its translation: CASSLDGGGKDIQYF.

The chain links TRBV24-1 to TRBJ1-5, with 8 bases that match TRBD1. From germline, CDR1 is KGHDR and CDR2 SFDVKD. The CDR3 length is 16 residues. With V trimmed by 2 bases and J by 7 bases, 9 bases remained unmatched. The CDR3 DNA reads TGTGCCACCAGTGATTCCTCAGGACAGGGAAGACAGCCCCAGCATTTT. This sequence encodes CATSDSSGQGRQPQHF.

Sample share makes this clonotype large. This chain uses TRBV7-2 with TRBJ2-1; TRBD2 matches at 13 bases. The germline V gene has CDR1 SGHTA and CDR2 FQGNSA. Trimming cost V 0 bases and J 5 bases; bases outside gene matches: 4. This CDR3 comprises 17 residues. CDR3: CASSLAGTSGANNEQFF. In nucleotides, the CDR3 is TGTGCCAGCAGCTTAGCAGGGACTAGCGGGGCAAACAATGAGCAGTTCTTC.

The chain has TRBV4-1 and TRBJ2-7, with TRBD1 matching 9 bases. Germline CDR1 reads MGHRA; CDR2 reads YSYEKL. CDR3 length: 16 amino acids. V lost 4 bases and J lost 4; bases outside the gene matches: 11. This CDR3 is CASSLYPGQGNYEQYF. The CDR3 bases are TGCGCCAGCAGCCTTTACCCGGGACAGGGAAATTACGAGCAGTACTTC.

This clonotype was recorded a few times. The chain has TRBV2 and TRBJ1-2; D is unresolved. Germline V gene sequence: CDR1 SNHLY, CDR2 FYNNEI. V lost 9 bases to trimming and J lost 0 bases, with 11 bases between them. The CDR3 extends over 13 amino acids. The CDR3 here is CASTRETNYGYTF. CDR3 nucleotides: TGTGCCAGTACGAGGGAGACTAACTATGGCTACACCTTC.

There are many counts of this clonotype. This CDR3 is CASTEGAGYYNEQFF. Written as DNA, the CDR3 is TGTGCCAGCACCGAGGGCGCGGGGTATTACAATGAGCAGTTCTTC. The V gene is TRBV2, the J gene TRBJ2-1; a possible D gene is TRBD2 (6 bases). CDR1 and CDR2 (germline): SNHLY, FYNNEI. The CDR3 has 15 amino acids. V lost 7 bases to trimming and J lost 4 bases, with 17 bases between them.

This clonotype was observed a few times. The chain combines TRBV12-3 or TRBV12-4 with TRBJ2-4; 12 bases match TRBD2. The CDR3 has 18 amino acids. Trimming removed 2 bases from V and 4 bases from J; junction bases left unmatched: 9. The CDR3 DNA reads TGTGCCAGCAGTTTATTTCTCTGGCTAGCGGGGGGGAAAAACATTCAGTACTTC. This encodes CASSLFLWLAGGKNIQYF.

The gene calls are TRBV24-1 and TRBJ2-1; tentatively, D is TRBD1 or TRBD2 (6 bases each). CDR1 KGHDR and CDR2 SFDVKD come from the germline V gene. Trimming removed 2 bases at V and 0 bases at J, with 22 bases between. This CDR3 comprises 20 residues. This chain's CDR3 is CATSDWGADGGKSSYNEQFF. The CDR3 DNA sequence: TGTGCCACCAGTGATTGGGGGGCGGACGGCGGAAAGAGCTCCTACAATGAGCAGTTCTTC.

The V and J genes are TRBV5-1 and TRBJ2-6; D gene unclear. The CDR3 has 18 residues. Trimming removed 4 bases from V and 0 bases from J, with 17 bases in between. Germline V gene data show CDR1 as SGHRS and CDR2 as YFSETQ. CDR3 DNA sequence: TGCGCCAGCAGCCTGACCATCAGCGTTCCCTCTGGGGCCAACGTCCTGACTTTC. As protein: CASSLTISVPSGANVLTF.

This chain connects TRBV20-1 to TRBJ2-7; D may be TRBD2 (7 bases). Germline CDR1 is DFQATT and CDR2 is SNEGSKA (reference sequence). The CDR3 is 15 residues long. Trimming pared 6 bases from V and 4 bases from J, leaving 22 bases between. CDR3 amino acids: CSASLRGRARYEQYF. In nucleotides, the CDR3 is TGCAGTGCCTCTTTAAGGGGGAGGGCCAGATACGAGCAGTACTTC.

This clonotype was seen repeatedly, ten times or more. This sequence joins TRBV24-1 and TRBJ2-7, with TRBD1 identical over 9 bases. CDR3 size: 16 residues. Trimming took 1 base from V and 0 from J; bases not matched to a gene: 3. CDR1 and CDR2 from the germline V gene are KGHDR and SFDVKD. Here the CDR3 reads CATSDFADRGSYEQYF. The CDR3, as DNA: TGTGCCACCAGTGATTTTGCGGACAGGGGCTCCTACGAGCAGTACTTC.

The chain couples TRBV20-1 to TRBJ2-5; D may be TRBD1 or TRBD2 (5 bases each). This CDR3 comprises 16 residues. Germline V gene lookup returns CDR1 DFQATT and CDR2 SNEGSKA (reference sequence). The V end lost 8 bases, the J end lost 6 bases, and 28 bases lay between the germline ends. CDR3 sequence: CSSPGPSSRVGKTQYF. CDR3 bases: TGCAGTTCCCCGGGGCCAAGCTCCCGTGTAGGGAAGACCCAGTACTTC.

This clonotype was detected ten times or more. The J gene is TRBJ1-1, the V gene TRBV12-3 or TRBV12-4; D unclear. V lost 6 bases and J lost 3, with 14 bases in between. The CDR3 is 14 residues long. The CDR3 DNA sequence: TGTGCCAGCAGGCTAACAGCGGAGGACACTGAAGCTTTCTTT. Protein product: CASRLTAEDTEAFF.

This clonotype was observed a handful of times. The V and J genes are TRBV11-2 and TRBJ2-2; TRBD1 matches at 8 bases. Germline CDR1 SGHAT, CDR2 FQNNGV. The CDR3 totals 16 residues. Unmatched junction bases numbered 1, after V lost 1 base and J lost 0 bases. The CDR3 nucleotides read TGTGCCAGCAGCTTAGCGGGACAGGCGAACACCGGGGAGCTGTTTTTT. Encoded protein: CASSLAGQANTGELFF.

This clonotype showed up just a few times. The chain employs TRBV7-3 and TRBJ2-3; TRBD1 matches at 7 bases. The CDR3 totals 17 residues. CDR1 SGHTA and CDR2 FQGTGA come from the germline V gene. V gave up 1 base and J gave up 3 bases; unmatched junction bases: 10. The CDR3 sequence: CASSLRTGPLGTDTQYF. Written as DNA, the CDR3 is TGTGCCAGCAGCTTAAGGACAGGCCCCCTCGGGACAGATACGCAGTATTTT.

This clonotype came up a few times. This chain links TRBV5-1 with TRBJ2-1; D is perhaps TRBD2 (6 bases). The germline V gene has CDR1 SGHRS and CDR2 YFSETQ. The CDR3 has 19 residues. V was pared by 0 bases and J by 0 bases, with 19 bases between. CDR3 sequence reads: CASSLVRGFWGVSYNEQFF. In DNA form, the CDR3 reads TGCGCCAGCAGCTTGGTACGGGGGTTCTGGGGCGTCTCCTACAATGAGCAGTTCTTC.

This clonotype appeared a few times. The chain carries TRBV12-3 or TRBV12-4 and TRBJ2-1; D remains unclear. CDR3 length equals 15 residues. Trimming removed 3 bases at V and 1 base at J, with 10 bases between. The CDR3 coding sequence is TGTGCCAGCAGTTTCCGCGTTGGATCCTACAATGAGCAGTTCTTC. This gives the protein CASSFRVGSYNEQFF.

This clonotype was counted many times. The chain recombines TRBV27 with TRBJ2-1; D may be TRBD2 (6 bases). Trimming removed 7 bases at V and 9 bases at J, with 19 bases between. Germline V lookup: CDR1 MNHEY, CDR2 SMNVEV (reference sequence). The CDR3 covers 14 residues. CDR3 sequence: CASTPGRTSGEQFF. In nucleotides, the CDR3 is TGTGCCAGCACTCCGGGGAGGACTTCTGGTGAGCAGTTCTTC.

Many counts were recorded for this clonotype. V usage is TRBV6-5 and J usage is TRBJ2-1; 9 bases align to TRBD1. Losses at the gene ends were 2 bases for V and 6 bases for J; bases not matched to a gene: 2. The germline V gene has CDR1 MNHEY and CDR2 SVGAGI. CDR3 size: 14 residues. The CDR3 reads CASSYRDRANEQFF. CDR3 in DNA: TGTGCCAGCAGTTACAGGGACAGGGCCAATGAGCAGTTCTTC.

This clonotype showed up just a few times. The gene calls are TRBV12-3 or TRBV12-4 and TRBJ2-3, with 8 bases that match TRBD2. V was pared by 5 bases and J by 2 bases, with 3 bases of the junction left unmatched. The CDR3 has 14 amino acids. The CDR3 is CASSTTSVTDTQYF. The CDR3 bases are TGTGCCAGCAGTACGACTAGCGTCACAGATACGCAGTATTTT.

Ten or more counts support this clonotype. This chain connects TRBV27 to TRBJ2-2; D remains unclear. Germline V gene data show CDR1 as MNHEY and CDR2 as SMNVEV (reference sequence). With 2 bases removed from V and 6 bases from J, the gap between germline ends came to 10 bases. This CDR3 is 14 amino acids long. CDR3 nucleotides: TGTGCCAGCAGTTTACGGTCCGACGCCGGGGAGCTGTTTTTT. Protein: CASSLRSDAGELFF.

This rearrangement joins TRBV24-1 to TRBJ2-2; 7 nucleotides align to TRBD1. The V gene end was trimmed by 4 bases and the J gene end by 5 bases; junction bases not matched to a gene: 9. The CDR3 has 16 amino acids. Germline loops: CDR1 KGHDR, CDR2 SFDVKD. The CDR3 protein is CATSDSDRAATGELFF. DNA for the CDR3: TGTGCCACCAGTGACTCTGACAGGGCGGCTACCGGGGAGCTGTTTTTT.

On this clonotype itself: This may be a read error, as it is one base from a much larger clone. This rearrangement joins TRBV6-2 or TRBV6-3 to TRBJ2-5; 8 nucleotides align to TRBD1. Germline CDR1 and CDR2: MNHEY and SVGEGT. This CDR3 region has 14 residues. The CDR3 reads CASRSDRGQETHYF. CDR3 nucleotide sequence: TGTGCCAGCAGATCAGACAGGGGCCAAGAGACCCACTACTTC.

The sample holds a few counts of this clonotype. The chain carries TRBV4-3 and TRBJ2-7; a possible D gene is TRBD2 (5 bases). Germline V gene data show CDR1 as LGHNA and CDR2 as YSLEER. Trimming removed 1 base at V and 2 bases at J, with 12 bases between. The length of the CDR3 is 15 residues. The CDR3 reads CASSQGAGRPYEQYF. The CDR3 DNA follows: TGCGCCAGCAGCCAAGGGGCGGGCCGACCCTACGAGCAGTACTTC.

The chain joins TRBV5-1 to TRBJ1-2; a possible D gene is TRBD1 (5 bases). Germline CDR1 and CDR2: SGHRS and YFSETQ. The V end was cut by 3 bases, the J end by 3 bases, with 12 bases between. The CDR3 covers 14 residues. The CDR3 here is CASSYGAGDYGYTF. Here the CDR3 DNA reads TGCGCCAGCAGCTATGGGGCCGGGGACTATGGCTACACCTTC.

This clonotype was counted a few times. This sequence joins TRBV13 and TRBJ2-4; 10 bases align to TRBD2. CDR1 and CDR2 (germline): PRHDT, FYEKMQ (reference sequence). The V gene end was trimmed by 5 bases and the J gene end by 8 bases; junction bases not matched to a gene: 6. The length of the CDR3 is 14 residues. CDR3 amino acids: CASSPSGRNYIQYF. In nucleotides, the CDR3 is TGTGCCAGCAGCCCTAGCGGGAGAAATTACATTCAGTACTTC.

In its sample, this clonotype was seen many times. The chain couples TRBV29-1 to TRBJ1-4; D is unclear. The CDR3 spans 12 residues. The V gene's germline CDR1 is SQVTM and CDR2 ANQGSEA. Trimming shortened V by 5 bases and J by 0 bases, and 4 bases separated the two germline ends. The CDR3 loop reads CSVTSTNEKLFF. CDR3 bases: TGCAGCGTTACTTCAACTAATGAAAAACTGTTTTTT. The full variable domain, with the rest looked up from reference TRBV29-1 and TRBJ1-4, is SAVISQKPSRDICQRGTSLTIQCQVDSQVTMMFWYRQQPGQSLTLIATANQGSEATYESGFVIDKFPISRPNLTFSTLTVSNMSPEDSSIYLCSVTSTNEKLFFGSGTQLSVL.

This clonotype was detected only a few times. The genes are TRBV4-3 and TRBJ2-3, with D tentatively TRBD2 (5 bases). The V gene lost 4 bases and the J gene lost 6 bases, with 17 bases spanning the gap. Germline V gene sequence: CDR1 LGHNA, CDR2 YSLEER. The CDR3 spans 15 residues. The DNA of the CDR3 is TGCGCCAGCAGCCTGGAAGGCAGGAGGTTGGATACGCAGTATTTT. This encodes CASSLEGRRLDTQYF.

This clonotype was detected a few times. The V call is TRBV6-5, the J call TRBJ1-4, with 8 bases fitting TRBD1. This CDR3 comprises 16 residues. Germline V CDR1 and CDR2: MNHEY, SVGAGI. Germline trimming cut 4 bases from V and 4 bases from J; bases unmatched to any gene: 8. The chain's CDR3 is CASSSGAGQGNEKLFF. The CDR3 bases are TGTGCCAGCAGTTCCGGCGCAGGACAGGGTAATGAAAAACTGTTTTTT.

This clonotype was found many times. The chain recombines TRBV9 with TRBJ2-1, with D uncertain. This CDR3 is 12 amino acids long. Germline lookup yields CDR1 SGDLS and CDR2 YYNGEE. V was shortened by 4 bases and J by 5 bases, with 7 bases between the two germline ends. The CDR3 nucleotides are TGTGCCAGCAGCCAGTTCAACAATGAGCAGTTCTTC. Translation gives CASSQFNNEQFF.

The chain uses TRBV9 and TRBJ2-7; possible D gene TRBD2, 5 bases. Trimming took off 0 bases at V and 1 base at J, with 11 bases between the two ends. This CDR3 contains 15 residues. Germline values: CDR1 SGDLS, CDR2 YYNGEE. The CDR3 region is CASSVGGLPSYEQYF. In nucleotides, the CDR3 is TGTGCCAGCAGCGTAGGAGGGCTTCCTTCCTACGAGCAGTACTTC.